The entry below gives a single T cell receptor beta chain sequence along with its context. The donors, all of them Caucasian adults, lived in Nashville, Tennessee. Sequenced by immunoSEQ multiplex PCR; TCRdb stores in-frame clones only, minus some. The table lists roughly 2.4 million clones, approximately 96% of them singletons. This sample is part of a study of shared clonotypes between healthy human individuals. The V gene end was trimmed by 2 bases and the J gene end by 7 bases; junction bases not matched to a gene: 8. The germline V gene has CDR1 SEHNR and CDR2 FQNEAQ (reference sequence). The CDR3 sequence is 15 residues long.

The origin of this receptor is a young man in good health. Sequenced sample: naive CD4+ T cells sorted from blood. As for subset: CD45RA+ positively selected. The J gene is TRBJ2-1, the V gene TRBV7-9; 7 bases are a match to TRBD1. The CDR3 region has the DNA TGTGCCAGCAGCTTACTTGCGACAGGGCTGAATGAGCAGTTCTTC. Protein sequence: CASSLLATGLNEQFF.